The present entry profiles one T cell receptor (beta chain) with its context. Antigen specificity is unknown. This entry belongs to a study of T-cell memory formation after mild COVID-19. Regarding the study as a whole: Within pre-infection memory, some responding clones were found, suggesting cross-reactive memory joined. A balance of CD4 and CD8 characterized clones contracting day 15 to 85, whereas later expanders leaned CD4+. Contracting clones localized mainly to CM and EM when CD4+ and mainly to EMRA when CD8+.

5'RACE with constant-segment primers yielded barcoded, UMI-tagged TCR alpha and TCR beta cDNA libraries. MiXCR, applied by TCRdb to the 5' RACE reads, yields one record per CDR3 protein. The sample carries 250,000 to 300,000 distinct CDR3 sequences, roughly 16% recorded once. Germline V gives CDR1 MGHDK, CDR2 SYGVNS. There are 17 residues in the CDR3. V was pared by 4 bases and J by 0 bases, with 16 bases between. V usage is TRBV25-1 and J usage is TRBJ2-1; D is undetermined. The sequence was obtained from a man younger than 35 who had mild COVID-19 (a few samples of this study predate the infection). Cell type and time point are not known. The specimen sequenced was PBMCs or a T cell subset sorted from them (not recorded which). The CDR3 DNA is TGTGCCAGCAGTGGGCCCCATCTAAAAAGCTCCTACAATGAGCAGTTCTTC. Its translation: CASSGPHLKSSYNEQFF.